Below, one T cell receptor (beta chain) is given with its context. Its antigen remains unknown. CDR3 length: 16 residues. V gave up 3 bases and J gave up 2 bases, with 12 bases separating them. Germline V gene lookup returns CDR1 SGHRS and CDR2 YFSETQ. This entry is derived from a study of T-cell reconstitution after alpha-beta-depleted transplantation in children. TCRbeta library preparation incorporated unique molecular identifiers. MiXCR was run by TCRdb on the PCR reads, yielding one entry per CDR3 protein. Of approximately 800,000 distinct CDR3 sequences detected, roughly 15% appear once; the ten largest clones hold roughly 5%. Findings and caveats of the study: About two months after transplant, alpha-beta T cells reportedly came from several hundred expanded graft clones. T-cell counts and diversity at one year following transplant were attributed mainly to newly produced T cells. Some patients' high day-60 TCRbeta diversity was traced to surviving recipient T cells and thymic progenitors.

V gene TRBV5-1 combines with J gene TRBJ2-6; TRBD1 is a possible D gene (6 bases). This specimen was PBMCs, mostly from graft donor cells, taken 360 days after TCRalphabeta/CD19-depleted stem cell transplant. The clonotype was recovered from a male patient aged 10-17 years who had a stem cell transplant for acute lymphoblastic leukemia, so the T cells may come from the graft donor. The CDR3 region is CASSWGNRAGANVLTF. CDR3 bases: TGCGCCAGCAGCTGGGGCAACAGGGCTGGGGCCAACGTCCTGACTTTC. The variable domain in full, with the rest retrieved from reference TRBV5-1 and TRBJ2-6, is KAGVTQTPRYLIKTRGQQVTLSCSPISGHRSVSWYQQTPGQGLQFLFEYFSETQRNKGNFPGRFSGRQFSNSRSEMNVSTLELGDSALYLCASSWGNRAGANVLTFGAGSRLTVL.